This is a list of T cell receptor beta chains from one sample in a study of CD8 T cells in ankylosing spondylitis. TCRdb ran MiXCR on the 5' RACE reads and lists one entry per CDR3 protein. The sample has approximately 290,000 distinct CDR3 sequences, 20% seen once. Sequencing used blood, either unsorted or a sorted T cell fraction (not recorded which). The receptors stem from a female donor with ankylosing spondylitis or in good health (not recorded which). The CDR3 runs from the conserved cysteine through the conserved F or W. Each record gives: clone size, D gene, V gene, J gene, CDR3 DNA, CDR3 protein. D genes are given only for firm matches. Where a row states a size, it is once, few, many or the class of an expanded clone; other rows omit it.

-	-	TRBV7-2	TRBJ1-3	TGTGCCAGCAGCCACGTCAGAAACACCATATATTTT	CASSHVRNTIYF
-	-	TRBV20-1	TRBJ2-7	TGCAGTGCTAGTGTTCGGGACTGGCCAGACTACGAGCAGTACTTC	CSASVRDWPDYEQYF
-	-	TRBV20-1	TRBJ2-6	TGCAGTGCTAGTCAATCTGGGACTTGGGACCTAAGTGGGGCCAACGTCCTGACTTTC	CSASQSGTWDLSGANVLTF
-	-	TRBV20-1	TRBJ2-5	TGCAGTGCCCTCGTAGCGCCTAATGGGGAGACCCAGTACTTC	CSALVAPNGETQYF
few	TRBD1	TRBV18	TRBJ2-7	TGTGCCAGCTCACTTTCGGGACAGAACGAGCAGTACTTC	CASSLSGQNEQYF
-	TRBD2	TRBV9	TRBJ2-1	TGTGCCAGCAGCCCCGTGGGGGCGGGAGGGGGGTCCTACAATGAGCAGTTCTTC	CASSPVGAGGGSYNEQFF
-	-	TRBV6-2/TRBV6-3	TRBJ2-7	TGTGCCAGCAGGTTTGGCGGGCCCTCATACGAGCAGTACTTC	CASRFGGPSYEQYF
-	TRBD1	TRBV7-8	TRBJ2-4	TGTGCCAGCAGCCCGAGTCTCCGGGACAGCGAGCCCAAAAACATTCAGTACTTC	CASSPSLRDSEPKNIQYF
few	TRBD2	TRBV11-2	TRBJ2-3	TGTGCCAGCAGCTTAGTTGCGTCTAGCGGGAGGGAGACAGATACGCAGTATTTT	CASSLVASSGRETDTQYF
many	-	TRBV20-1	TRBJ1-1	TGCAGTGCTAGAGATTCAGGGGATCCGGGGATCCCTGAAGCTTTCTTT	CSARDSGDPGIPEAFF
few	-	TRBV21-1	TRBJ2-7	TGTGCCAGCAGCAAAAAGGGCCACCACGAGCAGTACTTC	CASSKKGHHEQYF
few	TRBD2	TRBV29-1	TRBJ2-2	TGCAGCGTTGACAGGGAGGGAAACACCGGGGAGCTGTTTTTT	CSVDREGNTGELFF
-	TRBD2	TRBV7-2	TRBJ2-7	TGTGCCAGCAGCTTAGTGGCAGGGAGGGGTAGCTACGAGCAGTACTTC	CASSLVAGRGSYEQYF
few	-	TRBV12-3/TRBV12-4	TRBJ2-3	TGTGCCAGCAGCGCCCTCGTGGGAGCCGGCACAGATACGCAGTATTTT	CASSALVGAGTDTQYF
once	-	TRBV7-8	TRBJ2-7	TGTGCCAGCAGCTTAGCGGAGACCTACGAGCAGTACTTC	CASSLAETYEQYF
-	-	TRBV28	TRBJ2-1	TGTGCCAGCGGGGGCCCGGGGGCAGGAGCGTATGAGCAGTTCTTC	CASGGPGAGAYEQFF
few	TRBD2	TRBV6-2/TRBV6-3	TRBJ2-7	TGTGCCAGCAGTCCCTGGACTAGCGTCTACGAGCAGTACTTC	CASSPWTSVYEQYF
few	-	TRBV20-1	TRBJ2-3	TGCAGTGCTAGAGTAGGCACAGATACGCAGTATTTT	CSARVGTDTQYF
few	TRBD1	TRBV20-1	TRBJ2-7	TGCAGTGCTAGCCACAGGGGGCTCGAGCAGTACTTC	CSASHRGLEQYF
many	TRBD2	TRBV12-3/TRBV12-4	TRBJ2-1	TGTGCCAGCAGTTTAGCGACTAGCGGGAGGGTAGAGCAGTTCTTC	CASSLATSGRVEQFF
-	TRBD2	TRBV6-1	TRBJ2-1	TGTGCCAGCAGTGTAATAGCGGGAGAGCACAATGAGCAGTTCTTC	CASSVIAGEHNEQFF
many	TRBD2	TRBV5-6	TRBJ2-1	TGTGCCAGCAGCTTGGGACTAGCGGGCCTGTGGGAGCAGTTCTTC	CASSLGLAGLWEQFF